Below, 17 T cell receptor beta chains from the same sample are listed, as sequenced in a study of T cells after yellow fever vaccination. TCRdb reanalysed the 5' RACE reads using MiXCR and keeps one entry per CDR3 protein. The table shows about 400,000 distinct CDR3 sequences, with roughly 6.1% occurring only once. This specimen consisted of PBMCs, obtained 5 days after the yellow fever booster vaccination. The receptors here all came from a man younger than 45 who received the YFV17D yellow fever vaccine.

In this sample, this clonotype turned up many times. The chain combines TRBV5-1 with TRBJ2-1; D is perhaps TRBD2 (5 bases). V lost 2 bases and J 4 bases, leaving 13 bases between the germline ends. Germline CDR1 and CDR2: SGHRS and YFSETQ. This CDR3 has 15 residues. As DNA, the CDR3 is TGCGCCAGCAGCTTAGACACCCCGGGGTACAATGAGCAGTTCTTC. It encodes CASSLDTPGYNEQFF.

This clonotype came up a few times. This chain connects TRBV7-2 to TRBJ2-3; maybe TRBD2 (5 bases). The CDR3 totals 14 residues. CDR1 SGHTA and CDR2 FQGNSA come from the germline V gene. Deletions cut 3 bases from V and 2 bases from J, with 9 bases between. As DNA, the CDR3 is TGTGCCAGCAGCTTGGCGGGCCACACAGATACGCAGTATTTT. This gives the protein CASSLAGHTDTQYF.

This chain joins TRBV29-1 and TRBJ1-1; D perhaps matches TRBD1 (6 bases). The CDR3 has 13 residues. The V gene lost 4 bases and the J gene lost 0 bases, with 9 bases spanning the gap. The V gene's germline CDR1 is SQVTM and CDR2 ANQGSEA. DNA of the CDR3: TGCAGCGTTGTCCGGGACATGAACACTGAAGCTTTCTTT. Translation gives CSVVRDMNTEAFF.

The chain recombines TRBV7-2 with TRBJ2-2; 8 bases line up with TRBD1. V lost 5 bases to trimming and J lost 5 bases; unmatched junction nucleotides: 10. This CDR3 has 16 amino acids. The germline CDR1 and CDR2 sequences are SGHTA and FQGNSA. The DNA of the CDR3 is TGTGCCAGCAGCCGTCGACAGGGGTTTGGGACCGGGGAGCTGTTTTTT. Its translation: CASSRRQGFGTGELFF.

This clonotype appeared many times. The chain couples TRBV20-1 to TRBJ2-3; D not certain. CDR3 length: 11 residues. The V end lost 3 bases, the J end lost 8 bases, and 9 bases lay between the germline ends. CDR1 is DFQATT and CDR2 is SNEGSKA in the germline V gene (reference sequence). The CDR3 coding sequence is TGCAGTGCTAGCATTAGTTTTACGCAGTATTTT. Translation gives CSASISFTQYF.

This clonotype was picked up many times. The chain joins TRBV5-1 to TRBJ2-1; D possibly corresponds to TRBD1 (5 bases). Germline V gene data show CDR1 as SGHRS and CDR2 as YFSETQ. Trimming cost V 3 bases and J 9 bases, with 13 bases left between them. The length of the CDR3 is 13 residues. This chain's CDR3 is CASSSQQDGEQFF. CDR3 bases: TGCGCCAGCAGCTCCCAACAGGACGGTGAGCAGTTCTTC.

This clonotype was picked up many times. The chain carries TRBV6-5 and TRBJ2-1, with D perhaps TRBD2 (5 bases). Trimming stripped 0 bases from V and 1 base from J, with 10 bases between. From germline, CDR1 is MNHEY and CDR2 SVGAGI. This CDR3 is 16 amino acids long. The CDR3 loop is CASSYSFGESYNEQFF. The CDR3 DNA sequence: TGTGCCAGCAGTTACTCTTTCGGGGAATCCTACAATGAGCAGTTCTTC.

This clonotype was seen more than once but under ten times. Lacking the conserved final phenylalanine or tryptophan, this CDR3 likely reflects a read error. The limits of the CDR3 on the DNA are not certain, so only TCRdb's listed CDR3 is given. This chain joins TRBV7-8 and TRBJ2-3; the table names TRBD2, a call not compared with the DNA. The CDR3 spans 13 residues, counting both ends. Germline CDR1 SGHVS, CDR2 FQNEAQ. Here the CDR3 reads CASSSSLLAGAVC.

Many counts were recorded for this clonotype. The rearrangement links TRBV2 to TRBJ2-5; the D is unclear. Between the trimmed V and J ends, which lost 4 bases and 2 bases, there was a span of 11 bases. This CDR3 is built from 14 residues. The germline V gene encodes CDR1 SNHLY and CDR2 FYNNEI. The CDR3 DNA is TGTGCCAGCAGTGGAACGCGCGTTCAAGAGACCCAGTACTTC. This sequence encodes CASSGTRVQETQYF.

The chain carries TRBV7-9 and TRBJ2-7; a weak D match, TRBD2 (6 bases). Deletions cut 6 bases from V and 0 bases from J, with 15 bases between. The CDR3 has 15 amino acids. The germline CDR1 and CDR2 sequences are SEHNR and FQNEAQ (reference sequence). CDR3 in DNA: TGTGCCAGCAGACGGGACTCTTCAAGCTCCTACGAGCAGTACTTC. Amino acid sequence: CASRRDSSSSYEQYF.

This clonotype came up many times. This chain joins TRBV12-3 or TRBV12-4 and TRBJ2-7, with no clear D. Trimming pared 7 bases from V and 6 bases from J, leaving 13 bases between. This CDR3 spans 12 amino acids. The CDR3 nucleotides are TGTGCCAGCAAACGAAAGGCCTCCGAGCAGTACTTC. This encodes CASKRKASEQYF.

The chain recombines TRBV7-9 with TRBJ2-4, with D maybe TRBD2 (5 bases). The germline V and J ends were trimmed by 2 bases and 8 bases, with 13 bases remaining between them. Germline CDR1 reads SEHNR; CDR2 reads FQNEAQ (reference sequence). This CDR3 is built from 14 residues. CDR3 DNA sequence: TGTGCCAGCAGCTTATTGGACTCCCGAGACATTCAGTACTTC. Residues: CASSLLDSRDIQYF. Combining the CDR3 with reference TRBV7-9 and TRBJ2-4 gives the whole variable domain DTGVSQNPRHKITKRGQNVTFRCDPISEHNRLYWYRQTLGQGPEFLTYFQNEAQLEKSRLLSDRFSAERPKGSFSTLEIQRTEQGDSAMYLCASSLLDSRDIQYFGAGTRLSVL.

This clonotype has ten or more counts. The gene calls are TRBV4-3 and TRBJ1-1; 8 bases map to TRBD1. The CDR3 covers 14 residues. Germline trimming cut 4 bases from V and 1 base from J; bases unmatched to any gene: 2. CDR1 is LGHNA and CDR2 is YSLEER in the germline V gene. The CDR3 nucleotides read TGCGCCAGCAGCCCCGACAGGGGGAACACTGAAGCTTTCTTT. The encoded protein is CASSPDRGNTEAFF.

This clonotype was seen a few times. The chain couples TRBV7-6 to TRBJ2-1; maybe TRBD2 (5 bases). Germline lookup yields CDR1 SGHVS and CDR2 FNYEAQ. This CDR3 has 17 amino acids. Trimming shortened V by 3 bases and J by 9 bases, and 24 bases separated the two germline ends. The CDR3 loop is CASSFEEEWSVGSEQFF. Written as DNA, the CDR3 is TGTGCCAGCAGCTTCGAGGAGGAGTGGTCCGTCGGTAGTGAGCAGTTCTTC.

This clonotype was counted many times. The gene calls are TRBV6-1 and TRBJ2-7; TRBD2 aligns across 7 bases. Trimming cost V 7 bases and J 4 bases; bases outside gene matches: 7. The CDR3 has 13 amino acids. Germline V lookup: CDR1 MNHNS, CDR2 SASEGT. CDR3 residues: CASKLAGDYEQYF. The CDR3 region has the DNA TGTGCCAGCAAGCTGGCGGGGGATTACGAGCAGTACTTC.

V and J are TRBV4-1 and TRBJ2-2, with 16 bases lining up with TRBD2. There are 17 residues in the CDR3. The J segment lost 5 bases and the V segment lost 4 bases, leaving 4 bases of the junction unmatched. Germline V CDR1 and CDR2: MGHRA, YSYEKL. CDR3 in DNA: TGCGCCAGCAGCCCGGGACTAGCGGGAGGGAAAACCGGGGAGCTGTTTTTT. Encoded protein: CASSPGLAGGKTGELFF.

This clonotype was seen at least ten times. The CDR3 reads CSATPFSTYNEQFF. Written as DNA, the CDR3 is TGCAGTGCCACCCCTTTTTCTACCTACAATGAGCAGTTCTTC. This chain joins TRBV20-1 and TRBJ2-1; D remains unclear. This CDR3 has 14 residues. Deletions cut 6 bases from V and 2 bases from J, with 14 bases between. Germline V gene sequence: CDR1 DFQATT, CDR2 SNEGSKA (reference sequence).